This T cell receptor (beta chain) derives from a study of CD8+ T cells in alopecia areata. In alopecia areata patients, both lesional scalp punch biopsies and peripheral blood were collected. The sample holds many counts of this clone. The CDR3 has 13 amino acids. CDR1 and CDR2 from the germline V gene are SQVTM and ANQGSEA. V dropped 0 bases and J dropped 4 bases, with 8 bases sitting between them. Extraction and reverse transcription of RNA yielded cDNA as the sequencing template. Libraries were prepared by immunoSEQ multiplex PCR; TCRdb keeps only in-frame clonotypes and omits some of them. The data hold roughly 140,000 clones, with about half observed a single time.

The chain uses TRBV29-1 and TRBJ2-3; D is uncertain. The TCR comes from a human donor with alopecia areata. The sample here was CD4+ T cells sorted from blood, taken at week 0. CDR3 in DNA: TGCAGCGTTGAAGATCTGGTCCCAGATACGCAGTATTTT. It yields the protein CSVEDLVPDTQYF.